The clone carrying this T cell receptor (beta chain) was counted a few times. Its cognate antigen is unknown. For TCRbeta, the library was prepared with unique molecular identifiers. TCRdb re-derived calls from the PCR reads in MiXCR, one entry per CDR3 protein. The sample records hundreds of thousands of distinct CDR3 sequences, around 13% being singletons. The data belong to a study of T-cell reconstitution after alpha-beta-depleted transplantation in children. Germline lookup yields CDR1 SGHRS and CDR2 YFSETQ. The CDR3 loop spans 15 amino acids. With 1 base removed from V and 5 bases from J, the gap between germline ends came to 16 bases. Points from the study as a whole: Once a year had passed after transplant, T-cell counts and diversity came mostly from newly produced T cells. At day 60, the high TCRbeta diversity found in some patients originated from recipient T cells and thymic progenitors that had survived. Expanded clones from the graft, numbering several hundred, reportedly supplied alpha-beta T cells about two months after transplant.

The receptor was derived from a girl aged 2-10 years with congenital amegakaryocytic thrombocytopenia, due to receive a stem cell transplant. The chain joins TRBV5-1 to TRBJ2-7, with D possibly being TRBD2 (5 bases). The sample in question was PBMCs, obtained before TCRalphabeta/CD19-depleted stem cell transplant. Written as DNA, the CDR3 is TGCGCCAGCAGCTTGTGGACGGGGTCGGTGAACGAGCAGTACTTC. This gives the protein CASSLWTGSVNEQYF.